The rows below give T cell receptor beta chains drawn from one sample of a study of response to subunit inactivated influenza vaccine. MiXCR, applied by TCRdb to the RT-PCR reads, yields one record per CDR3 protein. The sample carries 600,000 to 850,000 distinct CDR3 sequences, approximately 15% recorded once. Sequenced material: PBMCs from blood, taken less than 15 days before vaccination. Every receptor here comes from a man aged 50-59 years who received an inactivated influenza vaccine. Both conserved end residues are trimmed from each CDR3.

v_gene	j_gene	CDR3aa
TRBV4-1	TRBJ2-1	ASSLSASGAYNEQF
TRBV6-1	TRBJ1-5	ASSRDRGLGQPRH
TRBV12-3/TRBV12-4	TRBJ2-7	ASSTGTANEQY
TRBV7-7	TRBJ2-3	ASSLAQTDTQY
TRBV7-2	TRBJ2-5	ASSGGGRPFLKTQY
TRBV5-1	TRBJ2-1	ASSGGVGEQF
TRBV29-1	TRBJ1-5	SVGEDGHQPQH
TRBV10-1	TRBJ1-5	ASSGGTNQPQH
TRBV5-1	TRBJ1-1	ASSPSGGAQTEAF
TRBV11-2	TRBJ1-1	ASSLGVRASGSTEAF
TRBV7-2	TRBJ1-6	ASSMGEGRSSPLH
TRBV29-1	TRBJ2-4	SVDGGSTKHIQY
TRBV5-6	TRBJ2-1	ASSPPTGVSYNEQF
TRBV4-3	TRBJ2-2	ASSPSGEGTGELF
TRBV29-1	TRBJ2-6	SVAKTAGANVLT
TRBV13	TRBJ1-4	ASSLGAQLTTNEKLF
TRBV15	TRBJ2-1	ATSRGGRAFQF
TRBV28	TRBJ2-1	ASSLHWGTGSSEQF
TRBV12-3/TRBV12-4	TRBJ2-1	ASSPTGTDYNEQF
TRBV29-1	TRBJ1-6	SVQGGGNNSPLH
TRBV28	TRBJ1-4	ASNGGGEKLF
TRBV29-1	TRBJ2-1	SVDGIDYNEQF
TRBV24-1	TRBJ2-1	ATSVLNEQF
TRBV7-7	TRBJ2-5	ASSLGTGSQETQY
TRBV9	TRBJ1-4	ASSVGQGGNEKLF
TRBV15	TRBJ2-1	ATSREWAVDNEQF
TRBV7-9	TRBJ1-2	AIGGQGTRRGGYT
TRBV18	TRBJ1-5	ASSPDTGNQPQH
TRBV19	TRBJ1-1	ASSITLRGAGGDTEAF
TRBV7-8	TRBJ2-7	ASSLRRPYEQY
TRBV20-1	TRBJ1-1	SARDSPVYEAF
TRBV5-1	TRBJ2-7	ASSEDPRRRDEQY
TRBV4-1	TRBJ2-1	ASSATGSYNEQF
TRBV9	TRBJ1-2	ASSARGRGDYGYT
TRBV12-3/TRBV12-4	TRBJ2-7	ASSLGAGGSYEQY
TRBV7-9	TRBJ2-1	ASSLASGPYNEQF
TRBV4-1	TRBJ2-5	ASSQEERGGWKTQY
TRBV5-1	TRBJ2-7	ASSLEGQGAPRSNEQY
TRBV6-1	TRBJ2-2	ATSGTDTGELF
TRBV5-1	TRBJ2-6	ASSPVRSGANVLT
TRBV5-5	TRBJ2-1	ASSLGPESSYNEQF
TRBV7-9	TRBJ2-2	ASSLARGNLEELF
TRBV5-1	TRBJ2-6	ASSLEGQTGANVLT
TRBV5-1	TRBJ1-1	ASSLEGTVRGTEAF
TRBV28	TRBJ2-4	AIAPDPGNIQY
TRBV4-1	TRBJ2-4	ASSQDLSGPGRAAKNIQY
TRBV20-1	TRBJ2-1	SAKPGQGVMGKRNEQF
TRBV20-1	TRBJ1-1	SALAGQGPANTEAF
TRBV20-1	TRBJ2-3	SARGEGVASGGTDTQY
TRBV5-5	TRBJ1-2	ASSLEDFIRANYGYT